This T cell receptor beta chain was identified in a study of cytotoxic CD8 clonotypes in ibrutinib-treated CLL. Profiled with immunoSEQ multiplex PCR; TCRdb holds only in-frame clones, not every one. The data show approximately 190,000 clones, 60% to 80% seen once. This clone was counted a single time. CDR1 SEHNR and CDR2 FQNEAQ come from the germline V gene (reference sequence). The ends lost 5 bases at V and 6 bases at J; junction bases unmatched: 3. This CDR3 contains 12 residues. Sequencing used PBMCs, obtained after 12 months of ibrutinib treatment. The chain links TRBV7-9 to TRBJ1-2, with 7 bases aligning to TRBD1. The sequence was collected from a human donor with chronic lymphocytic leukemia. In nucleotides, the CDR3 is TGTGCCAGCAGCGCGGGACAGCATGGCTACACCTTC. Translating gives CASSAGQHGYTF.